The 3 T cell receptor beta chains presented below share a single source sample, sequenced in a study of CD8 T cells in Susac syndrome. A quantity of about 0.5 to 1 ug RNA underwent reverse transcription using random hexamers. Using its own MiXCR run on the immunoSEQ multiplex PCR reads, TCRdb lists one record per CDR3 protein. The sample has roughly 120,000 distinct CDR3 sequences; 94% are singletons. The material sequenced was CD4+ T cells from PBMCs. These receptor sequences come from a human donor in good health.

V gene TRBV6-5 combines with J gene TRBJ2-2, with TRBD1 matching over 7 bases. CDR1 MNHEY and CDR2 SVGAGI come from the germline V gene. The CDR3 is made up of 17 amino acids. Trimming removed 4 bases from V and 5 bases from J; junction bases left unmatched: 13. The CDR3 is CASSWGKGQRRTGELFF. In DNA, the CDR3 is TGTGCCAGCAGTTGGGGGAAGGGACAGAGACGGACCGGGGAGCTGTTTTTT.

The chain recombines TRBV7-2 with TRBJ1-6, with 7 bases lining up with TRBD1. This CDR3 contains 15 residues. With V trimmed by 4 bases and J by 13 bases, 13 bases remained unmatched. Germline CDR1 reads SGHTA; CDR2 reads FQGNSA. Written as DNA, the CDR3 is TGTGCCAGCAGCTCAGGGGGGGTTTCAATGGCGCCCCTCCACTTT. This encodes CASSSGGVSMAPLHF.

The chain is built from TRBV20-1 and TRBJ2-3; the match to TRBD2 covers 8 bases. The germline V gene has CDR1 DFQATT and CDR2 SNEGSKA (reference sequence). The CDR3 sequence is 14 residues long. J was trimmed by 0 bases and V by 6 bases; bases with no gene match: 5. The CDR3 loop is CSATASGSTDTQYF. CDR3 in DNA: TGCAGTGCAACTGCTAGCGGGAGCACAGATACGCAGTATTTT.